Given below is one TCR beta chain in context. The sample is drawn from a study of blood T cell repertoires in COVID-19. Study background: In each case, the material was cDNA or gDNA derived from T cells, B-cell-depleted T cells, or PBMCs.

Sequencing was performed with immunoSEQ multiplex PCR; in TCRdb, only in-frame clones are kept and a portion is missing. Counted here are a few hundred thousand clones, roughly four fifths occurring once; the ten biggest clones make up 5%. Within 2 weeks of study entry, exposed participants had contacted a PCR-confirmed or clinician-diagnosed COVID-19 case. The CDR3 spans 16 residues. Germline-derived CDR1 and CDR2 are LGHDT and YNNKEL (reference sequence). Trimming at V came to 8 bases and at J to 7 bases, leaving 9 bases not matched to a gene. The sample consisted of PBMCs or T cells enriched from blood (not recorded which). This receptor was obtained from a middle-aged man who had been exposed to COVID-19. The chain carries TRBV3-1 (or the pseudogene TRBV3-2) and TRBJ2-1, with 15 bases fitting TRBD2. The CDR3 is CASCRTSGRGDNEQFF. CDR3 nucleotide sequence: TGTGCCAGCTGCCGGACTAGCGGGAGGGGGGATAATGAGCAGTTCTTC.